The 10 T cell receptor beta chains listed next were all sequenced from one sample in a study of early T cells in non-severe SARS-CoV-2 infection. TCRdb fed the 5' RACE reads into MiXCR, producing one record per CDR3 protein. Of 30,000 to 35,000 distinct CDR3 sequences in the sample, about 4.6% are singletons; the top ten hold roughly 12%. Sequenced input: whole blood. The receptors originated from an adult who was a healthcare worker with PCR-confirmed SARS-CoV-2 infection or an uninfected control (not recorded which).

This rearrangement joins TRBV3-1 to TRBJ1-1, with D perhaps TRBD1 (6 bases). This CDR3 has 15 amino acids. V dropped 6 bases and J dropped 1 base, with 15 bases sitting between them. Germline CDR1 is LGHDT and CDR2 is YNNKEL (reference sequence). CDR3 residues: CASRDPGTQNTEAFF. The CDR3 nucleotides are TGTGCCAGCAGAGATCCCGGGACACAGAACACTGAAGCTTTCTTT.

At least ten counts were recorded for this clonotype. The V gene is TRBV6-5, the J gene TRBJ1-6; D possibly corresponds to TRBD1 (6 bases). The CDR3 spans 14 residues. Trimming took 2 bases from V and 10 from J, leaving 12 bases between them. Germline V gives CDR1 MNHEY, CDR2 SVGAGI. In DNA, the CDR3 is TGTGCCAGCAGTTACGAGGGGACAAGGTCACCCCTCCACTTT. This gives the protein CASSYEGTRSPLHF.

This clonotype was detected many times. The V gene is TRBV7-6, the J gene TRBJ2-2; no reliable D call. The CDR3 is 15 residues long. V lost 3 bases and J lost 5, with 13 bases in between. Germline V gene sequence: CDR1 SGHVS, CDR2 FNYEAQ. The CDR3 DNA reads TGTGCCAGCAGCTTTACGGGCAGCACGACCGGGGAGCTGTTTTTT. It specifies CASSFTGSTTGELFF.

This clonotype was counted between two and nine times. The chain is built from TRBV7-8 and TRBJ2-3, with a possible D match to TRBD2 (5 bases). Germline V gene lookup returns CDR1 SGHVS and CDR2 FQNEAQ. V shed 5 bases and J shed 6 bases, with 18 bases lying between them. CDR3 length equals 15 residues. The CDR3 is CASSPRLERLDTQYF. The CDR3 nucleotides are TGTGCCAGCAGCCCCAGGTTGGAGCGGTTGGATACGCAGTATTTT.

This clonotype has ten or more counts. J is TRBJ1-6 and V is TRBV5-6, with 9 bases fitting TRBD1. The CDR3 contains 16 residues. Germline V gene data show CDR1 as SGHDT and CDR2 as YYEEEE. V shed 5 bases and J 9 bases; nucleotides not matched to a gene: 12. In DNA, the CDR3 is TGTGCCAGCAGTTATGAACAGGGGGCATTTGGTTCACCCCTCCACTTT. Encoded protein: CASSYEQGAFGSPLHF.

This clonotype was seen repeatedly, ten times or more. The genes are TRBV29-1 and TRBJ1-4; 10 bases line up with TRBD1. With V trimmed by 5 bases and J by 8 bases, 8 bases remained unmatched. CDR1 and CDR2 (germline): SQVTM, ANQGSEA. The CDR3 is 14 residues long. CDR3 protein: CSVMRTGGYEKLFF. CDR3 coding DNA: TGCAGCGTTATGAGGACAGGGGGTTACGAAAAACTGTTTTTT.

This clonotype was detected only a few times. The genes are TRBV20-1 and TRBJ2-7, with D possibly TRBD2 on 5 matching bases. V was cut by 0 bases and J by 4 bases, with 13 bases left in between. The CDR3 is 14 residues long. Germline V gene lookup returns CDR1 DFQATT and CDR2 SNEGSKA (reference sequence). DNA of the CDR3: TGCAGTGCTAGAGATCCCGGGAATTTTTACGAGCAGTACTTC. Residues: CSARDPGNFYEQYF.

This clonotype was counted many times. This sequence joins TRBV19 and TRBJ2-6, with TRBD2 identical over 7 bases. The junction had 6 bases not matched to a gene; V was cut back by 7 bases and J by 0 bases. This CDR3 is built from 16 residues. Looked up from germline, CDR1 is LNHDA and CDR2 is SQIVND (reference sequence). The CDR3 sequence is CASTGGSFSGANVLTF. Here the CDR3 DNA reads TGTGCCAGTACGGGCGGGAGTTTCTCTGGGGCCAACGTCCTGACTTTC. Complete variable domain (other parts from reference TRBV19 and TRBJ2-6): DGGITQSPKYLFRKEGQNVTLSCEQNLNHDAMYWYRQDPGQGLRLIYYSQIVNDFQKGDIAEGYSVSREKKESFPLTVTSAQKNPTAFYLCASTGGSFSGANVLTFGAGSRLTVL.

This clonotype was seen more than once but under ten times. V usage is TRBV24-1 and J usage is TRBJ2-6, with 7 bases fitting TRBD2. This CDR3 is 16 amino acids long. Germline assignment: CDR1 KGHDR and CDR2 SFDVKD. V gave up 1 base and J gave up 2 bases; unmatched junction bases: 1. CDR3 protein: CATSDFRGAGANVLTF. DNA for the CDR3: TGTGCCACCAGTGATTTTCGGGGGGCTGGGGCCAACGTCCTGACTTTC.

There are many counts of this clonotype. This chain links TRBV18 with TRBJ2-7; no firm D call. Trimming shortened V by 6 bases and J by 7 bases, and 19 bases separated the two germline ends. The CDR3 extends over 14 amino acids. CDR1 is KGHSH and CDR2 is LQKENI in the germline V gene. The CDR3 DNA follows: TGTGCCAGCTCCCCGACGCTTGAGTTGAGGGAGCAGTACTTC. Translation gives CASSPTLELREQYF.